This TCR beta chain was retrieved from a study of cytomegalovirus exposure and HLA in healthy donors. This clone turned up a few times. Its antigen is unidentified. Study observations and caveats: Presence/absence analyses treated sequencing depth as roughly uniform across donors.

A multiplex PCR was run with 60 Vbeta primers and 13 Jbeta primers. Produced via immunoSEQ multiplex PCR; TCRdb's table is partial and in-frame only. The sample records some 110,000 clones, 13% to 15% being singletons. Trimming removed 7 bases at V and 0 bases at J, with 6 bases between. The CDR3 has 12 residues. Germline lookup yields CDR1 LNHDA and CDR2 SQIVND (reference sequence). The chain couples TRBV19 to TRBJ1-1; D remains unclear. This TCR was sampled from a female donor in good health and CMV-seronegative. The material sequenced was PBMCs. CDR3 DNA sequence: TGTGCCAGTACAGGCATGAACACTGAAGCTTTCTTT. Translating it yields CASTGMNTEAFF.